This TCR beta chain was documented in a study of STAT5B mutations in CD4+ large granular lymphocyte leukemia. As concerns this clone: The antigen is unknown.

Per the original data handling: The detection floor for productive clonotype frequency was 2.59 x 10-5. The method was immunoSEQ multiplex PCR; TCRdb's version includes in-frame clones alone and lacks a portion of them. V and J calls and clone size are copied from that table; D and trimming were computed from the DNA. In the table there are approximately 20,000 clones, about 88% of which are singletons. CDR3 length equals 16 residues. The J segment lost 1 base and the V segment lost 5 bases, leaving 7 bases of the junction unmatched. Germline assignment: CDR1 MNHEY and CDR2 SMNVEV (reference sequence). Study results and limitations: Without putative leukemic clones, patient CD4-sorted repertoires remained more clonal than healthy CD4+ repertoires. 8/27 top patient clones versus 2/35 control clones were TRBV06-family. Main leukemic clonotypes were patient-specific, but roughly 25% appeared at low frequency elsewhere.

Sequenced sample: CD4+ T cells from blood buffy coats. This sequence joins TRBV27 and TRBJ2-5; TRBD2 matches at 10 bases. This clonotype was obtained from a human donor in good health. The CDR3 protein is CASSQRLAGSQETQYF. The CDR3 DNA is TGTGCCAGCAGTCAACGACTAGCGGGTTCCCAAGAGACCCAGTACTTC.